This entry features one T cell receptor beta chain sequence. The sample belongs to a study of blood T cell repertoires in COVID-19. V gave up 6 bases and J gave up 8 bases; unmatched junction bases: 11. The CDR3 spans 15 residues. Germline-derived CDR1 and CDR2 are KGHSH and LQKENI. TCRdb keeps only in-frame clones here, not all; method: immunoSEQ multiplex PCR. The sample holds around 130,000 clones, about three quarters seen once. V usage is TRBV18 and J usage is TRBJ1-2, with 11 bases fitting TRBD1. The sequence was collected from a man in his fifties with acute or convalescent COVID-19. Input material: peripheral blood. The CDR3 DNA reads TGTGCCAGCTCCCCTAATTCGGACAGGGGGCTAGGCTACACCTTC. This gives the protein CASSPNSDRGLGYTF. Drawing the rest from reference TRBV18 and TRBJ1-2, the complete variable domain is NAGVMQNPRHLVRRRGQEARLRCSPMKGHSHVYWYRQLPEEGLKFMVYLQKENIIDESGMPKERFSAEFPKEGPSILRIQQVVRGDSAAYFCASSPNSDRGLGYTFGSGTRLTVV.